Listed here are 15 T cell receptor beta chains from one sample, sequenced in a study of control samples from healthy donors and cancer patients. Here immunoSEQ multiplex PCR was the method, and the copy in TCRdb shows in-frame clones only, minus some. The sample holds approximately 70,000 clones, over 85% seen once. Sample: PBMCs. The source is a man aged 60 to 75 with colorectal cancer.

This chain joins TRBV6-2 or TRBV6-3 and TRBJ2-7; the match to TRBD1 covers 8 bases. Germline V gives CDR1 MNHEY, CDR2 SVGEGT. V shed 6 bases and J 2 bases; nucleotides not matched to a gene: 3. The CDR3 is 13 residues long. Here the CDR3 reads CASSKQGAYEQYF. DNA for the CDR3: TGTGCCAGCAGCAAACAGGGGGCCTACGAGCAGTACTTC.

V is TRBV11-3 and J is TRBJ1-1; D is undetermined. V shed 4 bases and J shed 3 bases, with 6 bases lying between them. This CDR3 region has 12 residues. The V gene's germline CDR1 is SGHNT and CDR2 YENEEA. The CDR3: CASSSSYTEAFF. In DNA form, the CDR3 reads TGTGCCAGCAGCTCGTCCTACACTGAAGCTTTCTTT. Using reference TRBV11-3 and TRBJ1-1 for the parts outside the CDR3, the full variable domain is EAGVVQSPRYKIIEKKQPVAFWCNPISGHNTLYWYLQNLGQGPELLIRYENEEAVDDSQLPKDRFSAERLKGVDSTLKIQPAELGDSAVYLCASSSSYTEAFFGQGTRLTVV.

This chain uses TRBV6-5 with TRBJ2-5; 7 bases are a match to TRBD2. V gave up 2 bases and J gave up 2 bases; unmatched junction bases: 8. The CDR3 is 16 residues long. Germline CDR1 MNHEY, CDR2 SVGAGI. The chain's CDR3 is CASSYAAGDVQETQYF. CDR3 DNA: TGTGCCAGCAGTTACGCGGCGGGGGACGTTCAAGAGACCCAGTACTTC.

As to this clone: A junction end diverges from the germline sequence, so it may reflect a read error. This sample also contains other DNA sequences that code for the same CDR3. The chain uses TRBV18 and TRBJ1-1; 9 bases fit TRBD1. CDR1 and CDR2 (germline): KGHSH, LQKENI. This CDR3 is built from 15 residues. The CDR3 sequence: CASSPTGGFRTEAFF. Written as DNA, the CDR3 is TGTGCCAGCTCACCAACAGGGGGCTTTCGCACTGAAGCCTTCTTT.

The rearrangement uses TRBV7-8 and TRBJ2-1; 10 positions match TRBD1. Losses at the gene ends were 5 bases for V and 6 bases for J; bases not matched to a gene: 1. Germline CDR1 and CDR2: SGHVS and FQNEAQ. The CDR3 sequence is 13 residues long. The CDR3 protein is CASSRTGGNEQFF. The CDR3 nucleotides are TGTGCCAGCAGCCGGACAGGGGGCAATGAGCAGTTCTTC.

The V and J genes are TRBV4-1 and TRBJ2-5; no clear D. The ends were cut back, 0 bases at V and 2 bases at J, with 7 bases in the middle. The CDR3 extends over 14 amino acids. Looked up from germline, CDR1 is MGHRA and CDR2 is YSYEKL. This chain's CDR3 is CASSQERRQETQYF. In DNA, the CDR3 is TGCGCCAGCAGCCAAGAGCGTAGACAAGAGACCCAGTACTTC.

The chain couples TRBV7-9 to TRBJ2-7; D ambiguous. CDR3 length equals 13 residues. CDR1 SEHNR and CDR2 FQNEAQ come from the germline V gene (reference sequence). The V gene lost 1 base and the J gene lost 7 bases, with 11 bases spanning the gap. The CDR3 protein is CASSLGAAIEQYF. CDR3 bases: TGTGCCAGCAGCTTAGGAGCAGCCATTGAGCAGTACTTC.

CDR3 in DNA: TGTGCCAGCAGCTCACATGAAAACGGGGAGCTGTTTTTT. Protein product: CASSSHENGELFF. The chain recombines TRBV4-2 with TRBJ2-2; D ambiguous. V lost 5 bases, J lost 7 bases, and 11 bases lay in between. Germline V lookup: CDR1 LGHNA, CDR2 YNFKEQ. The CDR3 contains 13 residues.

The chain is built from TRBV7-8 and TRBJ2-7; D uncertain. V lost 1 base, J lost 5 bases, and 3 bases lay in between. Germline assignment: CDR1 SGHVS and CDR2 FQNEAQ. This CDR3 is 11 amino acids long. The CDR3 region is CASSLVNEQYF. The CDR3 DNA reads as TGTGCCAGCAGCTTAGTAAACGAGCAGTACTTC.

J is TRBJ2-6 and V is TRBV5-4; no definite D call. V lost 0 bases to trimming and J lost 1 base, with 5 bases between them. The CDR3 loop spans 15 amino acids. Germline V gives CDR1 SGHNT, CDR2 YYREEE (reference sequence). The CDR3 DNA follows: TGTGCCAGCAGCTTGGTGGGATCTGGGGCCAACGTCCTGACTTTC. As protein: CASSLVGSGANVLTF. The full variable domain, completed using reference TRBV5-4 and TRBJ2-6, is ETGVTQSPTHLIKTRGQQVTLRCSSQSGHNTVSWYQQALGQGPQFIFQYYREEENGRGNFPPRFSGLQFPNYSSELNVNALELDDSALYLCASSLVGSGANVLTFGAGSRLTVL.

This chain uses TRBV10-2 with TRBJ1-2; 8 positions match TRBD1. Germline values: CDR1 WSHSY, CDR2 SAAADI. There are 13 residues in the CDR3. After removal of 7 bases from V and 4 bases from J, the junction contained 5 bases not matched to a gene. CDR3 nucleotides: TGCGCCAGCAAGACAGGGGAGGGCTATGGCTACACCTTC. Amino acid sequence: CASKTGEGYGYTF.

CDR3 residues: CASSQVAGASTDTQYF. DNA of the CDR3: TGTGCCAGCAGCCAAGTGGCGGGGGCAAGCACAGATACGCAGTATTTT. The gene calls are TRBV3-1 (or the pseudogene TRBV3-2) and TRBJ2-3, with TRBD2 as a possible D gene (7 bases). With 1 base removed from V and 0 bases from J, the gap between germline ends came to 11 bases. This CDR3 has 16 amino acids. Germline V gene lookup returns CDR1 LGHDT and CDR2 YNNKEL (reference sequence).

This chain connects TRBV28 to TRBJ2-7; D may be TRBD1 or TRBD2 (6 bases each). Germline-derived CDR1 and CDR2 are MDHEN and SYDVKM. This CDR3 has 14 residues. V lost 6 bases and J 4 bases, leaving 16 bases between the germline ends. CDR3 loop: CASRIGGMMYEQYF. CDR3 DNA: TGTGCCAGCAGAATAGGGGGGATGATGTACGAGCAGTACTTC.

This chain links TRBV7-9 with TRBJ2-3, with 14 nucleotides matching TRBD2. Germline V CDR1 and CDR2: SEHNR, FQNEAQ (reference sequence). V was clipped by 5 bases and J by 1 base; unmatched bases: 5. The CDR3 runs 17 residues. The CDR3 DNA reads TGTGCCAGCAGCCCGGGACTAGCGGGGGCCCGCACAGATACGCAGTATTTT. Protein sequence: CASSPGLAGARTDTQYF.

This chain joins TRBV6-5 and TRBJ2-7, with 8 bases fitting TRBD1. Looked up from germline, CDR1 is MNHEY and CDR2 is SVGAGI. The CDR3 runs to 14 residues. V lost 6 bases, J lost 2 bases, and 6 bases stayed unmatched. Written as DNA, the CDR3 is TGTGCCAGCAGATCAGGACAGGGCCCCTACGAGCAGTACTTC. Its protein product is CASRSGQGPYEQYF.